This TCR beta chain was identified during a study of identical twins. Findings and caveats of the study: The authors drew conclusions from cross-sectional statistical analysis rather than following the same donors. In cord blood, abundant beta clonotypes had fewer insertions; memory showed no trend.

Each cDNA held unique molecular identifiers, and template switching gave it a universal primer site. TCRdb re-called the 5' RACE reads with MiXCR, one entry per CDR3 protein. The data show about 240,000 distinct CDR3 sequences, roughly a tenth seen once. Everyone who gave samples was a healthy Caucasian. CDR1 SGHNT and CDR2 YENEEA come from the germline V gene. V lost 1 base and J 2 bases, leaving 7 bases between the germline ends. The CDR3 sequence is 14 residues long. Turning to this clonotype: Its antigen is currently unknown.

The material sequenced was memory T cells sorted from blood. The clonotype was recovered from a man aged 45 to 65 in good health. V is TRBV11-3 and J is TRBJ2-3, with D tentatively TRBD2 (6 bases). CDR3 DNA: TGTGCCAGCAGCTTAGGCGGGGCCACAGATACGCAGTATTTT. As protein: CASSLGGATDTQYF.